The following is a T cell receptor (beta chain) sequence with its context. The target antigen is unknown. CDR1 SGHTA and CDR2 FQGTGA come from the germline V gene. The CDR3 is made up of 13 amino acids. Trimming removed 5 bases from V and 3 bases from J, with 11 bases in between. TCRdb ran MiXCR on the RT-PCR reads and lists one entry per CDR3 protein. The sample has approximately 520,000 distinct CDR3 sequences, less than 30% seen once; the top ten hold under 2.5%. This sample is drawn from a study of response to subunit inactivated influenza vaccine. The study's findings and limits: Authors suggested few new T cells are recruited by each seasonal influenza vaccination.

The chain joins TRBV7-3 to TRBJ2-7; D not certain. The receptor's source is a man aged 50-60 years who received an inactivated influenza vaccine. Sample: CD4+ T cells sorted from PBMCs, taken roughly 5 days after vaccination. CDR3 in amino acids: CASSPSPNYEQYF. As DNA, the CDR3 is TGTGCCAGCAGCCCCTCCCCTAACTACGAGCAGTACTTC.